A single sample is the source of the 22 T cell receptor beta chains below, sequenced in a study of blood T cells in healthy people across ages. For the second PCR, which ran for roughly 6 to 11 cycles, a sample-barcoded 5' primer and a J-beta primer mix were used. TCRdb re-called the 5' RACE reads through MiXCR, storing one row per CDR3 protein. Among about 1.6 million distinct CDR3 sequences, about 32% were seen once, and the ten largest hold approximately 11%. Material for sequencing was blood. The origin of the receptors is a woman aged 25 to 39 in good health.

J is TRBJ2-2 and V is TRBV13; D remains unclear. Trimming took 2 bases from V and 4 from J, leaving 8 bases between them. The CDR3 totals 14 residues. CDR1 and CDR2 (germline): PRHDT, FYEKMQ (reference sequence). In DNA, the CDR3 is TGTGCCAGCAGCTTATACAGCCCCACCGGGGAGCTGTTTTTT. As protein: CASSLYSPTGELFF.

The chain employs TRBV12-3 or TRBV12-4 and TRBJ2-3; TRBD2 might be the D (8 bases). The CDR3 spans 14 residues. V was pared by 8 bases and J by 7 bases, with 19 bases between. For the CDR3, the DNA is TGTGCCAGCGGGGTACTAGCGGACAGGCATACGCAGTATTTT. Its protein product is CASGVLADRHTQYF.

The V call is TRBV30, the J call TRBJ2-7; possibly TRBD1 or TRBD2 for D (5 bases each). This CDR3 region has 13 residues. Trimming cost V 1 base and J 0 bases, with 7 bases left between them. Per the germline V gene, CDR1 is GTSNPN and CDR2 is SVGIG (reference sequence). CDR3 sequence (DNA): TGTGCCTGGAGTGGGGACCCCTCCTACGAGCAGTACTTC. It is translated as CAWSGDPSYEQYF. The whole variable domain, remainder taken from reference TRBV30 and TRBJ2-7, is SQTIHQWPATLVQPVGSPLSLECTVEGTSNPNLYWYRQAAGRGLQLLFYSVGIGQISSEVPQNLSASRPQDRQFILSSKKLLLSDSGFYLCAWSGDPSYEQYFGPGTRLTVT.

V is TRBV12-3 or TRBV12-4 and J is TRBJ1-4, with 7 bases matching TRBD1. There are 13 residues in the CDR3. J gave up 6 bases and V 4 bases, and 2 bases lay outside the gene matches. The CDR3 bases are TGTGCCAGCAGTTGGGACAGCTATGAAAAACTGTTTTTT. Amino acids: CASSWDSYEKLFF.

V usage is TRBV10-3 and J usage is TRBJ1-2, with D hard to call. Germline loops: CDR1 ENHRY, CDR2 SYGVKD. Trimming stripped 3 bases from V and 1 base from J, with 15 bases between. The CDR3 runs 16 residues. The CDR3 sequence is CAISDPKFILNYGYTF. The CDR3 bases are TGTGCCATCAGTGACCCAAAGTTCATTCTTAACTATGGCTACACCTTC.

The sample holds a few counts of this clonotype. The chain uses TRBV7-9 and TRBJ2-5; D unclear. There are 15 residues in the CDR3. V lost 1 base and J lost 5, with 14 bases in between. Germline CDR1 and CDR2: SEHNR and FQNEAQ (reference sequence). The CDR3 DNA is TGTGCCAGCAGCTTAGAAACGTACCTGGGGGAGACCCAGTACTTC. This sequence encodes CASSLETYLGETQYF.

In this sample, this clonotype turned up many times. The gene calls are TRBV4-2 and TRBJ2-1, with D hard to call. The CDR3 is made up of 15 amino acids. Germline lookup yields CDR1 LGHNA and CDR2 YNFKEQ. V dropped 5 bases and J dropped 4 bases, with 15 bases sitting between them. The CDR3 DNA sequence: TGTGCCAGCAGCTCAGATAACGACGTATACAATGAGCAGTTCTTC. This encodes CASSSDNDVYNEQFF.

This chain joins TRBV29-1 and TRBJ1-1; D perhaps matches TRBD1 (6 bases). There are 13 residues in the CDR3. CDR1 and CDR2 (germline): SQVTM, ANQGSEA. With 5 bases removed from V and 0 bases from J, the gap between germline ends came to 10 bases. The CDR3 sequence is CSVTGHLNTEAFF. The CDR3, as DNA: TGCAGCGTTACGGGACACCTGAACACTGAAGCTTTCTTT. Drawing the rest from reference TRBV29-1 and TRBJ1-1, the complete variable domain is SAVISQKPSRDICQRGTSLTIQCQVDSQVTMMFWYRQQPGQSLTLIATANQGSEATYESGFVIDKFPISRPNLTFSTLTVSNMSPEDSSIYLCSVTGHLNTEAFFGQGTRLTVV.

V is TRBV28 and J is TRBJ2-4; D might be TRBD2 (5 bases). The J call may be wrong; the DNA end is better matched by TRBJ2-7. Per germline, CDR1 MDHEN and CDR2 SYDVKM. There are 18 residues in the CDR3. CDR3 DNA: TGTGCCAGCAGTTTAGTTGACTGGACTGTTACGGGGTCCTACGAGCAGTACTTC. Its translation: CASSLVDWTVTGSYEQYF.

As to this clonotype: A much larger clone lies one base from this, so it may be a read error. CDR3 DNA sequence: TGTGCCAGCAGTGTCAGGGTACTCGAGCGGTACTTC. Translated: CASSVRVLERYF. The gene calls are TRBV6-1 and TRBJ2-4, with TRBD1 as a possible D gene (5 bases). This CDR3 comprises 12 residues. Germline V gene sequence: CDR1 MNHNS, CDR2 SASEGT. The ends were cut back, 4 bases at V and 15 bases at J, with 16 bases in the middle.

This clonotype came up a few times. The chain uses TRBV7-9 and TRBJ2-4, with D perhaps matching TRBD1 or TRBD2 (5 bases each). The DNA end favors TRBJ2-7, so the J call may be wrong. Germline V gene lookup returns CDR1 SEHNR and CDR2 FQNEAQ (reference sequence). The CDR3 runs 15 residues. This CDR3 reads CASSLEGRSTYEQYF. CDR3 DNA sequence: TGTGCCAGCAGCTTAGAGGGGAGAAGTACCTACGAGCAGTACTTC.

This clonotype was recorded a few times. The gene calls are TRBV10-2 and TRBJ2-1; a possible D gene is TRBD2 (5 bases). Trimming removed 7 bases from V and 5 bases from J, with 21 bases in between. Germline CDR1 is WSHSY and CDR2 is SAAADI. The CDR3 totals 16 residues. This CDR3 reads CASTSVSSRDHNEQFF. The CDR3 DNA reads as TGCGCCAGCACCTCGGTTTCTAGCCGAGACCACAATGAGCAGTTCTTC.

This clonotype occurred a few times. The CDR3 coding sequence is TGCGCCAGCAGCGCCGGATCTTCAGGGAATAGCTACGAGCAGTACTTC. Encoded protein: CASSAGSSGNSYEQYF. The genes are TRBV5-1 and TRBJ2-7; possible D gene TRBD1, 5 bases. V was shortened by 4 bases and J by 3 bases, with 20 bases between the two germline ends. Germline V CDR1 and CDR2: SGHRS, YFSETQ. The CDR3 spans 16 residues. The full variable domain, rest sourced from reference TRBV5-1 and TRBJ2-7, is KAGVTQTPRYLIKTRGQQVTLSCSPISGHRSVSWYQQTPGQGLQFLFEYFSETQRNKGNFPGRFSGRQFSNSRSEMNVSTLELGDSALYLCASSAGSSGNSYEQYFGPGTRLTVT.

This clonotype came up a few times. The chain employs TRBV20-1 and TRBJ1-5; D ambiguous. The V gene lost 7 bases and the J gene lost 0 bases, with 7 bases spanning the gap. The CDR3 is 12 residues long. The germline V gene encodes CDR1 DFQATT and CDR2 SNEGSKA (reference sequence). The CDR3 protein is CSVPNSNQPQHF. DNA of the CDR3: TGCAGTGTCCCGAATAGCAATCAGCCCCAGCATTTT.

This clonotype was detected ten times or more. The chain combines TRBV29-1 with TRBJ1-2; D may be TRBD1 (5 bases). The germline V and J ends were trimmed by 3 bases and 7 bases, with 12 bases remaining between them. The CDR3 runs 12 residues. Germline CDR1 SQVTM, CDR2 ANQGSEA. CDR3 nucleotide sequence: TGCAGCGTTGATGGGGGGTTGGGTGGCTACACCTTC. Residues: CSVDGGLGGYTF.

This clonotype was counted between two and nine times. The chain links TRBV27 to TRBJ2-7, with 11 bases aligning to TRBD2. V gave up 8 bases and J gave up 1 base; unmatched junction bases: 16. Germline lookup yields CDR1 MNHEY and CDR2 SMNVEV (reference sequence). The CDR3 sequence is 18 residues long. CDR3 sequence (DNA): TGTGCCAGCGGCCGACTAGCGGGACCGCACACAATTTCCTACGAGCAGTACTTC. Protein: CASGRLAGPHTISYEQYF.

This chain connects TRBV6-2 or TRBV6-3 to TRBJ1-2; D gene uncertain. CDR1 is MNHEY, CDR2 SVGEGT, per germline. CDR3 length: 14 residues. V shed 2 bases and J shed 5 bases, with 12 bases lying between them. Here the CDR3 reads CASSYDGSRYGYTF. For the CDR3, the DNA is TGTGCCAGCAGTTACGACGGCTCTAGATATGGCTACACCTTC.

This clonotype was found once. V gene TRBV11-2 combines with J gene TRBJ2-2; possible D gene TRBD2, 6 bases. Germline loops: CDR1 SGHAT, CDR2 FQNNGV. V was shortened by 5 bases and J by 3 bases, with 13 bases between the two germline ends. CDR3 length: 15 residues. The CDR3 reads CASSRGLRDTGELFF. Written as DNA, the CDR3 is TGTGCCAGCAGCCGGGGACTGAGAGACACCGGGGAGCTGTTTTTT.

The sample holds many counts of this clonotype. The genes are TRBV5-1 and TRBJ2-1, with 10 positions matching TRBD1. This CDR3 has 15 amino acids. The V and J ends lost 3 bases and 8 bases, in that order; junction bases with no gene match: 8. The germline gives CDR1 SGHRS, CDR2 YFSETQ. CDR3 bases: TGCGCCAGCAGCTCCCGGGACAGGGGTTGGGATGAGCAGTTCTTC. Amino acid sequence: CASSSRDRGWDEQFF.

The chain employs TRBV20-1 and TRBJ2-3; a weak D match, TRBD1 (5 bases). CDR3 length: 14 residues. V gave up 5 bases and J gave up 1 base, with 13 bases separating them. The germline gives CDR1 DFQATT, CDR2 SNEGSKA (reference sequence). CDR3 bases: TGCAGTGCTTCTCAGGGTCACGGCACAGATACGCAGTATTTT. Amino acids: CSASQGHGTDTQYF.

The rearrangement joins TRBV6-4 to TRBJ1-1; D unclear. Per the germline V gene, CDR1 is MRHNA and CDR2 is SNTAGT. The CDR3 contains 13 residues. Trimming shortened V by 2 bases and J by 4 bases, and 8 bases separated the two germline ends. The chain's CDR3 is CASSDGWGTEAFF. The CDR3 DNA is TGTGCCAGCAGTGACGGATGGGGCACTGAAGCTTTCTTT.

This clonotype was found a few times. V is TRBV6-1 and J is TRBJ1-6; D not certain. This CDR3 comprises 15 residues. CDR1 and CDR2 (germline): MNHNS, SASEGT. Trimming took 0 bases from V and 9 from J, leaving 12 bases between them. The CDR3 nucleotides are TGTGCCAGCAGTGAAGCTCGGATCCGGGGTTCACCCCTCCACTTT. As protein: CASSEARIRGSPLHF.